This T cell receptor beta chain was captured in a study of a mutant IDH1 vaccine in newly diagnosed glioma. Study background: All eight of the vaccinations patients received fell in weeks 1, 3, 5, 7, 11, 15, 19 and 23. Beforehand, treatment had been radiotherapy, temozolomide, or both; the majority received both. The first vaccination came 4-6 weeks after radiotherapy alone, or with temozolomide cycles.

With V trimmed by 3 bases and J by 5 bases, 7 bases remained unmatched. CDR1 and CDR2 (germline): SGHNT, YYREEE (reference sequence). The CDR3 has 16 residues. Specified time point: week 11, during vaccination. Alongside topical imiquimod, each dose of vaccine comprised 300 ug of mutant IDH1 20-mer peptide. The table came from immunoSEQ multiplex PCR; TCRdb's copy has only in-frame clones and leaves some out. The data show about 62,000 clones, around nine tenths seen once. For this clone: Its specificity is not known.

V gene TRBV5-4 combines with J gene TRBJ2-1, with 11 bases that match TRBD2. The receptor was derived from a man between 35 and 55 years old with glioma. The sequencing used PBMCs, collected from a glioma patient whose treatment included an IDH1 peptide vaccine. The CDR3 coding sequence is TGTGCCAGCAGCTGGCTGGGACTAGCGGCACACAATGAGCAGTTCTTC. It translates to CASSWLGLAAHNEQFF.